This T cell receptor (beta chain) was sequenced during a study of blood T cells in healthy people across ages. Study conclusions and caveats: Long-lived and aged donors differed, with more naive CD4+ cells and higher diversity in the long-lived. Getting older went along with TCR beta diversity per million T cells dropping roughly linearly.

To note about this clonotype: Its specificity is not known.

This CDR3 contains 14 residues. V lost 1 base to trimming and J lost 8 bases; unmatched junction nucleotides: 3. Germline CDR1 is SGHTA and CDR2 is FQGNSA. A second PCR of roughly 6 to 12 cycles used a sample-barcoded 5' primer and a J-beta primer mix. TCRdb re-analysed the 5' RACE reads in MiXCR, keeping a single row per CDR3 protein. The sample holds 800,000 to 950,000 distinct CDR3 sequences, almost 30% seen once. The study isolated at least 6.5 million PBMCs from each sample. Separately, the same data were catalogued under a study of T cells of mothers and their children. This second study notes: Slightly, though not significantly, more overlap was seen in related than in unrelated mother-child pairs.

The chain carries TRBV7-2 and TRBJ2-1; 9 positions agree with TRBD2. The sample consisted of blood. This receptor was identified in a woman aged 40 to 50 in good health. The CDR3 nucleotides are TGTGCCAGCAGCTTAGATAGCGGGAGTTATGAGCAGTTCTTC. Residues: CASSLDSGSYEQFF.